This TCR beta chain was found in a study of blood T cell repertoires in COVID-19. For the study at large: Sites across the United States, Italy and Spain contributed samples from acute and convalescent COVID-19. From T cells, B-cell-depleted T cells, or PBMCs came the material, which was cDNA or gDNA.

Germline lookup yields CDR1 LGHNA and CDR2 YSLEER. With V trimmed by 2 bases and J by 2 bases, 4 bases remained unmatched. CDR3 length: 15 residues. In the authors' methods: The assay estimated nucleated cells by amplifying reference gene primers. Profiled with immunoSEQ multiplex PCR; TCRdb holds only in-frame clones, not every one. V, J and clone size are taken as reported in that table, and D and trimming were inferred from the DNA itself. Of just over 650,000 clones detected, around 89% appear once; the ten largest clones hold over 0.2%. The specimen was peripheral blood. The TCR was taken from a woman between 18 and 29 years old with acute or convalescent COVID-19. This chain uses TRBV4-3 with TRBJ2-3, with 7 bases that match TRBD2. CDR3 amino acids: CASSQSGTPTDTQYF. Written as DNA, the CDR3 is TGCGCCAGCAGCCAAAGCGGGACTCCCACAGATACGCAGTATTTT.